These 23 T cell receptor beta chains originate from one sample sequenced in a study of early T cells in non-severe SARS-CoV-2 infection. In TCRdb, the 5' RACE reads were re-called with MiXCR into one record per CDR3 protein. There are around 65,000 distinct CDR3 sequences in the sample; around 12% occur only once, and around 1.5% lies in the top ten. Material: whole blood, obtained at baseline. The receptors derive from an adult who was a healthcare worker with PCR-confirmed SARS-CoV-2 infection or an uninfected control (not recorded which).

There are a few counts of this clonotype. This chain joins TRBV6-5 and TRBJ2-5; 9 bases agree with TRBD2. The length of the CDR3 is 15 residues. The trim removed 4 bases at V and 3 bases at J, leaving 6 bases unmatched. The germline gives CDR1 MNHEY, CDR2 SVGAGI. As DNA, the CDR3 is TGTGCCAGCAGTTTTCAGACTAGCGGTAAAGAGACCCAGTACTTC. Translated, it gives CASSFQTSGKETQYF.

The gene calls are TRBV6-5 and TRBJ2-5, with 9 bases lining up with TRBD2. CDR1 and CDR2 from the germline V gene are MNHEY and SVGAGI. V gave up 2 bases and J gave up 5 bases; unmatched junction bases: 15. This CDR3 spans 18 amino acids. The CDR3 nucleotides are TGTGCCAGCAGTTACGGTTGGTCTAGCGGGACCCCCGAGGAGACCCAGTACTTC. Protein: CASSYGWSSGTPEETQYF.

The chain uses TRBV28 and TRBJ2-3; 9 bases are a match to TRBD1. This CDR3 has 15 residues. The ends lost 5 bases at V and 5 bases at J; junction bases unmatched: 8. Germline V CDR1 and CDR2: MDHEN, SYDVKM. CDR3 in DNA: TGTGCCAGCAGTACTGGGACAGGGAGACTAGATACGCAGTATTTT. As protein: CASSTGTGRLDTQYF.

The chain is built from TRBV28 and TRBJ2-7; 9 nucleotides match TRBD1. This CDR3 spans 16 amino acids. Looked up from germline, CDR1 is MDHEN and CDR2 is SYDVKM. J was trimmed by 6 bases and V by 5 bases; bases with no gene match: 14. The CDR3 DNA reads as TGTGCCAGCAGTGTACCTCCAGGGACAGGGACAAGCGAGCAGTACTTC. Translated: CASSVPPGTGTSEQYF.

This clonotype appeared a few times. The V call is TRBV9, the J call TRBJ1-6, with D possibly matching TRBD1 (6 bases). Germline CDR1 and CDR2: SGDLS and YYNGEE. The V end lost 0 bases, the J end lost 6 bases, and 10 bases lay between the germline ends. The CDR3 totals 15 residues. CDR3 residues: CASSVVSGANSPLHF. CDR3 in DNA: TGTGCCAGCAGCGTAGTATCAGGGGCTAATTCACCCCTCCACTTT.

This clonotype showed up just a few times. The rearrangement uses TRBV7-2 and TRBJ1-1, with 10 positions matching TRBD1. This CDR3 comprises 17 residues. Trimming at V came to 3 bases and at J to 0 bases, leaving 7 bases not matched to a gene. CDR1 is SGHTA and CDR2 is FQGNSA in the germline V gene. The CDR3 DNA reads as TGTGCCAGCAGCTTTATCGGGACAGGGGCGGTGAACACTGAAGCTTTCTTT. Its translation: CASSFIGTGAVNTEAFF.

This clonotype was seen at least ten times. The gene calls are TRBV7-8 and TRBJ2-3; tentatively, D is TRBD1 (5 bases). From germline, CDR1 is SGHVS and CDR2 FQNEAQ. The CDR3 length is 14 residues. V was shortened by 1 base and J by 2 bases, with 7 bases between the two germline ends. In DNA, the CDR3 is TGTGCCAGCAGCTTAGGACAGAACACAGATACGCAGTATTTT. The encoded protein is CASSLGQNTDTQYF.

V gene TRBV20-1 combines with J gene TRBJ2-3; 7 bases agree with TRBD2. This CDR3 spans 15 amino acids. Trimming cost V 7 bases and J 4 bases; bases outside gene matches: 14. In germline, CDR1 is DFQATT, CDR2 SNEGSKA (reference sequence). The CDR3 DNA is TGCAGTGGTGAACCGGATGGGGAGGGACCAGATACGCAGTATTTT. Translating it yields CSGEPDGEGPDTQYF.

Here the CDR3 DNA reads TGCGCCAGCAGCCAAGAGGCCGCCAGTGTCGGCAATCAGCCCCAGCATTTT. Translation: CASSQEAASVGNQPQHF. The rearrangement uses TRBV4-3 and TRBJ1-5; D not resolved. V was trimmed by 0 bases and J by 2 bases, leaving 14 bases between them. Per the germline V gene, CDR1 is LGHNA and CDR2 is YSLEER. The CDR3 loop spans 17 amino acids.

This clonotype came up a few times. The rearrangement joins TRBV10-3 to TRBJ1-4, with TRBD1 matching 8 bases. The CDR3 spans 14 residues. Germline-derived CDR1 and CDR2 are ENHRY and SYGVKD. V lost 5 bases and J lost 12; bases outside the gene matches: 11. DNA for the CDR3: TGTGCCATCAGTCTTGGACAGGGCAAGGGGGAACTGTTTTTT. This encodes CAISLGQGKGELFF.

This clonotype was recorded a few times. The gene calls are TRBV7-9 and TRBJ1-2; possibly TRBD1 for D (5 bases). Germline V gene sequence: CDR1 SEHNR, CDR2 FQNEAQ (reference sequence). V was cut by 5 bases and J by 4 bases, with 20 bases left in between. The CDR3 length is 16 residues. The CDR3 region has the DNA TGTGCCAGCAGCCCCGAGCTCAGGGAGATCGGCTATGGCTACACCTTC. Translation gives CASSPELREIGYGYTF.

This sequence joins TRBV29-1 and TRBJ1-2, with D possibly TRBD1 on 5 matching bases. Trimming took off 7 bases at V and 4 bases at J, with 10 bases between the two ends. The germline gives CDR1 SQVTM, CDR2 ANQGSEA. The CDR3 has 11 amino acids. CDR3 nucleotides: TGCAGCGCCTGGACATCCTATGGCTACACCTTC. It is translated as CSAWTSYGYTF.

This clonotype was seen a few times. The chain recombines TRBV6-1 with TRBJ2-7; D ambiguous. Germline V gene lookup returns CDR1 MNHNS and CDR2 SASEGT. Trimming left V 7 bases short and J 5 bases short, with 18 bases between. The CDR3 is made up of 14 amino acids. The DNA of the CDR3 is TGTGCCAGCATCAGAGGTCCCCAGATGCACGAGCAGTACTTC. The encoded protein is CASIRGPQMHEQYF.

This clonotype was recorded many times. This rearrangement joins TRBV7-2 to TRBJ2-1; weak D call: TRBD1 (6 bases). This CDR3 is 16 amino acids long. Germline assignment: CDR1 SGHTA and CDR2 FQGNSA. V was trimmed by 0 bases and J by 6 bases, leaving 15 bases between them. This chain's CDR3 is CASSLAWDTVGNEQFF. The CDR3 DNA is TGTGCCAGCAGCTTAGCGTGGGACACGGTGGGCAATGAGCAGTTCTTC.

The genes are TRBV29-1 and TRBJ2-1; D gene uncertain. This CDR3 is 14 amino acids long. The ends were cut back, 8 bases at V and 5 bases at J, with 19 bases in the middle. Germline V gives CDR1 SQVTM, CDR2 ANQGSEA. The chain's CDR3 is CSSSHPWPNNEQFF. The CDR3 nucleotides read TGCAGCTCATCACACCCTTGGCCCAACAATGAGCAGTTCTTC.

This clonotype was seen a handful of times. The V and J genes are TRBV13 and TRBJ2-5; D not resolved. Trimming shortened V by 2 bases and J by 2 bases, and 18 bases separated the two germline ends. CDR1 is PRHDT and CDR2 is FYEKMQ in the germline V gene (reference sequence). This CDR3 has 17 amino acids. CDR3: CASSLFLGYQEQETQYF. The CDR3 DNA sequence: TGTGCCAGCAGCTTATTTTTGGGGTACCAGGAGCAAGAGACCCAGTACTTC.

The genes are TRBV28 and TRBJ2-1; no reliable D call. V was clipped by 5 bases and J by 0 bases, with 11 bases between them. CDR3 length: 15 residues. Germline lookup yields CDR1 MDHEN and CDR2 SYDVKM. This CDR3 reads CASSPQDRSYNEQFF. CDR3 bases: TGTGCCAGCAGTCCCCAGGACCGCTCCTACAATGAGCAGTTCTTC.

The CDR3 coding sequence is TGTGCCAGTAGTATCGGGCCTCGGGCGACTGAAGCTTTCTTT. This codes for CASSIGPRATEAFF. The V call is TRBV19, the J call TRBJ1-1, with D unclear. The ends were cut back, 3 bases at V and 5 bases at J, with 13 bases in the middle. The CDR3 extends over 14 amino acids. Germline CDR1 LNHDA, CDR2 SQIVND (reference sequence).

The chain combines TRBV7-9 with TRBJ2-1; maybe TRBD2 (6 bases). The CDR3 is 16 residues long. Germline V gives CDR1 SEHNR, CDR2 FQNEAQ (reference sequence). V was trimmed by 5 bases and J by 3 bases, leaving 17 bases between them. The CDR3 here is CASSPAAGGNYNEQFF. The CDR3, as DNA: TGTGCCAGCAGCCCTGCGGCTGGCGGGAACTACAATGAGCAGTTCTTC.

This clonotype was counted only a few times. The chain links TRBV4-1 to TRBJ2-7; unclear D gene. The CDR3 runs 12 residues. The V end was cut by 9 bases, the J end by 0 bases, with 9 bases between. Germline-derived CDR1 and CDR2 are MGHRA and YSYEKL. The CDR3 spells CARTLSSYEQYF. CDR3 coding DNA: TGCGCCAGGACGTTGAGCTCCTACGAGCAGTACTTC.

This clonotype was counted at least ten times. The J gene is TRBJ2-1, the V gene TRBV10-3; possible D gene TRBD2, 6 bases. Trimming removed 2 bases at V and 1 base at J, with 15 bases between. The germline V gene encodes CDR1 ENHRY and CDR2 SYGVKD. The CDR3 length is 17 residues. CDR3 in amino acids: CAISEPIAGTSYNEQFF. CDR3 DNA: TGTGCCATCAGTGAGCCTATCGCCGGGACTTCCTACAATGAGCAGTTCTTC.

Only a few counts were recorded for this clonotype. CDR3 coding DNA: TGTGCCAGCAGCTTTTCGAATCAGCCCCAGCATTTT. Translated, it gives CASSFSNQPQHF. This chain joins TRBV7-6 and TRBJ1-5; D call uncertain. V shed 3 bases and J shed 4 bases, with 4 bases lying between them. This CDR3 contains 12 residues. Germline lookup yields CDR1 SGHVS and CDR2 FNYEAQ.

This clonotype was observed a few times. This chain's CDR3 is CASSYWPLVTNEQFF. DNA of the CDR3: TGTGCCAGCAGTTACTGGCCGCTAGTTACCAATGAGCAGTTCTTC. The chain combines TRBV6-2 or TRBV6-3 with TRBJ2-1; D gene ambiguous. CDR1 MNHEY and CDR2 SVGEGT come from the germline V gene. The CDR3 runs 15 residues. The germline V and J ends were trimmed by 1 base and 6 bases, with 13 bases remaining between them.